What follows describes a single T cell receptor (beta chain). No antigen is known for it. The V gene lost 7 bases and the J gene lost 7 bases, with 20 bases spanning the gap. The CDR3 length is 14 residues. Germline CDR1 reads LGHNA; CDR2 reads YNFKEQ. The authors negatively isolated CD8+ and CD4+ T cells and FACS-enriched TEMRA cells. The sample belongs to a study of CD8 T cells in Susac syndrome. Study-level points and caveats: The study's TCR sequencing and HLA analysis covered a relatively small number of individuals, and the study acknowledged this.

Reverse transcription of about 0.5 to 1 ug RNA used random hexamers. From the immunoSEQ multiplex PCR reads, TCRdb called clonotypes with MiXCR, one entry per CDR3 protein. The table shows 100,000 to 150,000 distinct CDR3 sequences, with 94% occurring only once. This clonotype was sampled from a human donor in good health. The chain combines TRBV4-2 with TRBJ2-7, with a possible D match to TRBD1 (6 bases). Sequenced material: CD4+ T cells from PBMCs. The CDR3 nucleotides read TGTGCCAGCACCCCAGAGGTCCTCAGGGGAGAGCAGTACTTC. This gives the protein CASTPEVLRGEQYF.